This T cell receptor beta chain was recovered during a study of blood T cells in healthy people across ages. Germline CDR1 is MNHNY and CDR2 is SVGAGI (reference sequence). The CDR3 sequence is 14 residues long. The study, taken as a whole, reports: Samples with more naive T cells showed higher observed beta diversity.

Of note for this clonotype: No antigen is known for it.

A second roughly 6 to 11 cycle PCR used barcoded and J-beta primers. TCRdb re-analysed the 5' RACE reads in MiXCR, keeping a single row per CDR3 protein. The repertoire has 950,000 to 1,200,000 distinct CDR3 sequences, around two fifths of them found once; the top ten carry 10% to 15%. The rearrangement links TRBV6-6 to TRBJ2-4; TRBD1 aligns across 9 bases. The end of the DNA is better explained by TRBJ2-7, so the J call may be wrong. Sequencing used blood. The TCR sequence derives from a man aged 18-30 years in good health. CDR3 in amino acids: CASSYRDRVDEQYF. In DNA form, the CDR3 reads TGTGCCAGCTCCTACCGGGACAGGGTCGACGAGCAGTACTTC.